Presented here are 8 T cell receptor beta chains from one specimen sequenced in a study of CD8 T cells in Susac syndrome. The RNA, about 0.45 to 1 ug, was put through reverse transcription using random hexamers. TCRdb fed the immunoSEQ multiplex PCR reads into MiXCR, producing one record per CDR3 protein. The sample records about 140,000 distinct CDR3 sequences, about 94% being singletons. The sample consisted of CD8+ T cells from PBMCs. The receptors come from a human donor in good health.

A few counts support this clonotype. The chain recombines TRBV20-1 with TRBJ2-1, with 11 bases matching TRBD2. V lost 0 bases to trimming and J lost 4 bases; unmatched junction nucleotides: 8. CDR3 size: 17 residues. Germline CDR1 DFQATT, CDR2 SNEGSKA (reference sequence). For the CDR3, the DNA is TGCAGTGCTAGAGATATCCTAGCGGGAGGCGTGTACAATGAGCAGTTCTTC. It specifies CSARDILAGGVYNEQFF.

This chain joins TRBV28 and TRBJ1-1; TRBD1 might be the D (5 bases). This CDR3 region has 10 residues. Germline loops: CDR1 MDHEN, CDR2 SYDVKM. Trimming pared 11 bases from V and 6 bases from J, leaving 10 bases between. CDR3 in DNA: TGTGCCGCGGGGGGGGCTGAAGCTTTCTTT. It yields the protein CAAGGAEAFF.

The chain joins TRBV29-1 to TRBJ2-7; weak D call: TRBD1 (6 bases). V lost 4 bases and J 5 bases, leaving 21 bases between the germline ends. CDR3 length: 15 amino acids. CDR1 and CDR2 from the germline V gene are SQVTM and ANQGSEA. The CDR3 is CSVVPPGHLSHEQYF. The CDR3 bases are TGCAGCGTTGTCCCTCCGGGACACCTGTCCCACGAGCAGTACTTC.

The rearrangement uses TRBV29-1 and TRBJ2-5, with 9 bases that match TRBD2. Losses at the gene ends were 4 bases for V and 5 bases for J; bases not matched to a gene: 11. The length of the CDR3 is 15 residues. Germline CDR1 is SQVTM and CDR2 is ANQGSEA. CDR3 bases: TGCAGCGTTGTACTAGCGGGTTCAATAGAGGAGACCCAGTACTTC. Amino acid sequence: CSVVLAGSIEETQYF.

The CDR3: CASSQGGSAQETQYF. CDR3 nucleotides: TGTGCCAGCAGTCAAGGGGGTAGCGCACAAGAGACCCAGTACTTC. This chain connects TRBV6-5 to TRBJ2-5; weak D call: TRBD1 (6 bases). In germline, CDR1 is MNHEY, CDR2 SVGAGI. This CDR3 is 15 amino acids long. V was pared by 5 bases and J by 2 bases, with 15 bases between.

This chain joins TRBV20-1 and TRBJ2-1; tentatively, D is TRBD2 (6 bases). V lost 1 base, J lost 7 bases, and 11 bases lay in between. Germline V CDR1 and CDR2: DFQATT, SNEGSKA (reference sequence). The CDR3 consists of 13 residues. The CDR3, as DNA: TGCAGTGCTAGAGTCGGGAGTTGGAATGAGCAGTTCTTC. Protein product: CSARVGSWNEQFF.

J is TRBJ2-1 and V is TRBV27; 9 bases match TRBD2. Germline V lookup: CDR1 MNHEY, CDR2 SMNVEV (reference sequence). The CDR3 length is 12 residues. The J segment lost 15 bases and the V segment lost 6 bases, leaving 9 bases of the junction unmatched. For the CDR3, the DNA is TGTGCCAGCAGCCTCGTAGCGGGAGCCGCGTTCTTC. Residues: CASSLVAGAAFF.

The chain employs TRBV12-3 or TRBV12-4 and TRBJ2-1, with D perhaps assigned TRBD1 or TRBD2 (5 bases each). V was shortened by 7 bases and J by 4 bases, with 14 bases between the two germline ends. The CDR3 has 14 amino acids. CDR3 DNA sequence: TGTGCCAGCAATAACCGGGACCCTTACAATGAGCAGTTCTTC. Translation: CASNNRDPYNEQFF.